This T cell receptor beta chain is drawn from a study of blood T cell repertoires in COVID-19. Study details: The cDNA or gDNA used as material had been derived from T cells, B-cell-depleted T cells, or PBMCs.

The CDR3 length is 15 residues. The J segment lost 4 bases and the V segment lost 4 bases, leaving 5 bases of the junction unmatched. CDR1 and CDR2 (germline): SGHNT, YYREEE (reference sequence). Produced via immunoSEQ multiplex PCR; TCRdb's table is partial and in-frame only. The sample includes some 230,000 clones, approximately 86% of them seen just once. Sequencing was performed on peripheral blood. The chain is built from TRBV5-4 and TRBJ2-2; 9 bases map to TRBD1. This clonotype was obtained from a woman in her 50s with COVID-19, enrolled during active disease. This CDR3 reads CASSPGQGFTGELFF. CDR3 sequence (DNA): TGTGCCAGCAGCCCGGGACAGGGTTTCACCGGGGAGCTGTTTTTT.